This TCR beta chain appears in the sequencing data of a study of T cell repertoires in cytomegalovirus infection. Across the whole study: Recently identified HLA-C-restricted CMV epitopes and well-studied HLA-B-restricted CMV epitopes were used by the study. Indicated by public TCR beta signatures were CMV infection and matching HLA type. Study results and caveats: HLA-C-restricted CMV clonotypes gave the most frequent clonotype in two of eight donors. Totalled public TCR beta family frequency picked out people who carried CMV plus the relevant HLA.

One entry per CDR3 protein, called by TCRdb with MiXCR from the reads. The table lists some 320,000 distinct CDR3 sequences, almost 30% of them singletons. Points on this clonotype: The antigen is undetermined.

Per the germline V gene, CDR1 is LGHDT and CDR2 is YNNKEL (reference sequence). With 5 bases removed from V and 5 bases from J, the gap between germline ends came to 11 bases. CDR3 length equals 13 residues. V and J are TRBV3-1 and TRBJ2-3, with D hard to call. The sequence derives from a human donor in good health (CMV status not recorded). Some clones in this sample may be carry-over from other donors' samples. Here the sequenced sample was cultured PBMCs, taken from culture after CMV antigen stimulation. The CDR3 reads CASSGSRGDTQYF. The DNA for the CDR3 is TGTGCCAGCAGCGGTTCCCGCGGAGATACGCAGTATTTT.